These 25 T cell receptor beta chains originate from one sample sequenced in a study of blood T cell repertoires in COVID-19. The method was immunoSEQ multiplex PCR; TCRdb's version includes in-frame clones alone and lacks a portion of them. The repertoire includes about 88,000 clones, about 91% of them detected once, and about 1.8% sits in the top ten. The specimen sequenced was peripheral blood. All receptors come from a human donor with active COVID-19. The donor label of this sample is uncertain.

This chain uses TRBV5-6 with TRBJ2-2, with 9 bases matching TRBD1. CDR1 is SGHDT and CDR2 is YYEEEE in the germline V gene. CDR3 size: 13 residues. J lost 6 bases, V lost 4 bases, and 1 base had no gene match. The CDR3 loop is CASSRTGAGELFF. The CDR3 bases are TGTGCCAGCAGCCGGACAGGGGCCGGGGAGCTGTTTTTT. The full variable domain, rest sourced from reference TRBV5-6 and TRBJ2-2, is DAGVTQSPTHLIKTRGQQVTLRCSPKSGHDTVSWYQQALGQGPQFIFQYYEEEERQRGNFPDRFSGHQFPNYSSELNVNALLLGDSALYLCASSRTGAGELFFGEGSRLTVL.

V usage is TRBV10-3 and J usage is TRBJ2-3; TRBD2 matches at 12 bases. With V trimmed by 3 bases and J by 4 bases, 8 bases remained unmatched. Germline CDR1 and CDR2: ENHRY and SYGVKD. The CDR3 is 17 amino acids. The CDR3 bases are TGTGCCATCAGTGACCCTAGCGGGGGGGCCTTCGCAGATACGCAGTATTTT. It encodes CAISDPSGGAFADTQYF.

The chain recombines TRBV18 with TRBJ2-7, with TRBD1 matching 8 bases. Germline V gives CDR1 KGHSH, CDR2 LQKENI. The CDR3 is 13 residues long. Losses at the gene ends were 6 bases for V and 3 bases for J; bases not matched to a gene: 4. CDR3 loop: CASSRGQGYEQYF. DNA for the CDR3: TGTGCCAGCTCCCGCGGACAGGGCTACGAGCAGTACTTC.

The genes are TRBV3-1 (or the pseudogene TRBV3-2) and TRBJ1-1; D is unclear. This CDR3 has 15 residues. Germline loops: CDR1 LGHDT, CDR2 YNNKEL (reference sequence). Trimming cost V 2 bases and J 1 base, with 11 bases left between them. CDR3: CASSQWRRTNTEAFF. The CDR3 nucleotides are TGTGCCAGCAGCCAATGGCGGCGCACGAACACTGAAGCTTTCTTT.

The chain carries TRBV7-2 and TRBJ2-7; D is unclear. The CDR3 length is 14 residues. The V end was cut by 4 bases, the J end by 2 bases, with 12 bases between. Germline values: CDR1 SGHTA, CDR2 FQGNSA. CDR3 sequence: CASSSPQAPYEQYF. CDR3 coding DNA: TGTGCCAGCAGCTCCCCCCAAGCCCCCTACGAGCAGTACTTC.

The CDR3, as DNA: TGTGCCAGCAGCTTAGACAACTACCGATATGGCTACACCTTC. This encodes CASSLDNYRYGYTF. The chain couples TRBV7-9 to TRBJ1-2; no reliable D call. The CDR3 extends over 14 amino acids. The V gene's germline CDR1 is SEHNR and CDR2 FQNEAQ (reference sequence). V lost 1 base and J lost 5, with 11 bases in between.

The V gene is TRBV5-1, the J gene TRBJ2-3, with D perhaps matching TRBD2 (7 bases). The V end lost 4 bases, the J end lost 8 bases, and 20 bases lay between the germline ends. The CDR3 runs to 15 residues. Germline loops: CDR1 SGHRS, CDR2 YFSETQ. The CDR3 loop reads CASSPGGAIDGTQYF. The CDR3 bases are TGCGCCAGCAGCCCTGGGGGGGCGATCGACGGTACGCAGTATTTT. The variable domain in full, completed from reference TRBV5-1 and TRBJ2-3, reads KAGVTQTPRYLIKTRGQQVTLSCSPISGHRSVSWYQQTPGQGLQFLFEYFSETQRNKGNFPGRFSGRQFSNSRSEMNVSTLELGDSALYLCASSPGGAIDGTQYFGPGTRLTVL.

This sequence joins TRBV7-2 and TRBJ1-5; 8 bases align to TRBD1. The CDR3 spans 15 residues. Trimming removed 5 bases from V and 0 bases from J; junction bases left unmatched: 3. CDR1 is SGHTA, CDR2 FQGNSA, per germline. CDR3 in DNA: TGTGCCAGCAGCCAGGGACAGGTTAGCAATCAGCCCCAGCATTTT. It codes for CASSQGQVSNQPQHF.

This clone is a singleton in its sample. The gene calls are TRBV7-3 and TRBJ1-2, with a possible D match to TRBD1 (5 bases). V was trimmed by 5 bases and J by 4 bases, leaving 20 bases between them. CDR3 size: 16 residues. CDR1 SGHTA and CDR2 FQGTGA come from the germline V gene. The chain's CDR3 is CASSREGGDSGYGYTF. CDR3 DNA: TGTGCCAGCAGCCGCGAGGGAGGGGATTCGGGCTATGGCTACACCTTC.

The chain joins TRBV10-3 to TRBJ2-7, with TRBD2 matching 7 bases. The germline V gene encodes CDR1 ENHRY and CDR2 SYGVKD. CDR3 length equals 15 residues. V dropped 4 bases and J dropped 4; count of bases not matched to a gene: 10. The CDR3 protein is CAISGTGGRTYEQYF. The CDR3 DNA follows: TGTGCCATCAGTGGGACCGGGGGGAGGACTTACGAGCAGTACTTC.

This clone was counted only a few times. CDR3 nucleotide sequence: TGTGCCAGCAGTGACAGGGAACACACTGAAGCTTTCTTT. Its translation: CASSDREHTEAFF. V usage is TRBV6-1 and J usage is TRBJ1-1; a possible D gene is TRBD1 (5 bases). The CDR3 has 13 amino acids. Looked up from germline, CDR1 is MNHNS and CDR2 is SASEGT. V was trimmed by 3 bases and J by 3 bases, leaving 8 bases between them.

The chain recombines TRBV7-2 with TRBJ1-2; 8 bases are shared with TRBD1. This CDR3 region has 15 residues. V was clipped by 5 bases and J by 6 bases; unmatched bases: 11. CDR1 is SGHTA, CDR2 FQGNSA, per germline. The CDR3 here is CASSPQGASTNGYTF. In DNA, the CDR3 is TGTGCCAGCAGCCCCCAGGGGGCAAGTACTAATGGCTACACCTTC.

The chain uses TRBV2 and TRBJ2-3; the match to TRBD2 covers 11 bases. With 3 bases clipped from V and 0 bases from J, the junction kept 2 bases outside the gene matches. Germline assignment: CDR1 SNHLY and CDR2 FYNNEI. The CDR3 is 16 amino acids. Here the CDR3 DNA reads TGTGCCAGCAGTGAGACTAGCGGGGACAGCACAGATACGCAGTATTTT. This encodes CASSETSGDSTDTQYF. Complete variable domain (other parts from reference TRBV2 and TRBJ2-3): EPEVTQTPSHQVTQMGQEVILRCVPISNHLYFYWYRQILGQKVEFLVSFYNNEISEKSEIFDDQFSVERPDGSNFTLKIRSTKLEDSAMYFCASSETSGDSTDTQYFGPGTRLTVL.

The chain couples TRBV7-3 to TRBJ1-1; D gene uncertain. Germline CDR1 is SGHTA and CDR2 is FQGTGA. The CDR3 totals 14 residues. V shed 5 bases and J shed 0 bases, with 10 bases lying between them. The CDR3, as DNA: TGTGCCAGCAGCCCAGAACCCATGAACACTGAAGCTTTCTTT. Translated: CASSPEPMNTEAFF. Combining the CDR3 with reference TRBV7-3 and TRBJ1-1 gives the whole variable domain GAGVSQTPSNKVTEKGKYVELRCDPISGHTALYWYRQSLGQGPEFLIYFQGTGAADDSGLPNDRFFAVRPEGSVSTLKIQRTERGDSAVYLCASSPEPMNTEAFFGQGTRLTVV.

The V gene is TRBV6-1, the J gene TRBJ2-5; D is ambiguous. Between the trimmed V and J ends, which lost 1 base and 2 bases, there was a span of 5 bases. The V gene's germline CDR1 is MNHNS and CDR2 SASEGT. The CDR3 is 13 amino acids. CDR3 amino acids: CASSEGYQETQYF. In DNA, the CDR3 is TGTGCCAGCAGTGAAGGCTATCAAGAGACCCAGTACTTC.

CDR3 bases: TGTGCCAGCAGCAACAGGGGTCAGGCTTTCTTT. Residues: CASSNRGQAFF. The chain has TRBV7-9 and TRBJ1-1; TRBD1 matches at 7 bases. In germline, CDR1 is SEHNR, CDR2 FQNEAQ (reference sequence). Unmatched junction bases numbered 5, after V lost 5 bases and J lost 11 bases. CDR3 length: 11 amino acids.

V gene TRBV27 combines with J gene TRBJ2-2; 13 bases align to TRBD2. Trimming removed 8 bases from V and 6 bases from J; junction bases left unmatched: 6. This CDR3 spans 15 amino acids. Germline CDR1 and CDR2: MNHEY and SMNVEV (reference sequence). The CDR3 nucleotides read TGTGCCAGCGGACTAGCGGGGGTCTCGGCCGGGGAGCTGTTTTTT. Translating gives CASGLAGVSAGELFF.

V is TRBV7-2 and J is TRBJ1-5, with no clear D. The CDR3 is 13 residues long. The germline V gene has CDR1 SGHTA and CDR2 FQGNSA. The V and J ends lost 0 bases and 3 bases respectively, with 3 bases between them. CDR3 sequence: CASSLAANQPQHF. The CDR3 nucleotides are TGTGCCAGCAGCTTAGCGGCCAATCAGCCCCAGCATTTT.

A single count supports this clone. The J gene is TRBJ2-4, the V gene TRBV6-5; 7 nucleotides match TRBD1. V lost 6 bases to trimming and J lost 6 bases; unmatched junction nucleotides: 11. CDR1 and CDR2 (germline): MNHEY, SVGAGI. The CDR3 is made up of 15 amino acids. CDR3 sequence: CASSLGQYHRNIQYF. Written as DNA, the CDR3 is TGTGCCAGCAGCCTGGGACAGTACCATAGAAACATTCAGTACTTC.

The chain is built from TRBV9 and TRBJ1-1; 7 bases agree with TRBD1. Per germline, CDR1 SGDLS and CDR2 YYNGEE. With V trimmed by 3 bases and J by 1 base, 3 bases remained unmatched. CDR3 size: 14 residues. The CDR3 nucleotides read TGTGCCAGCAGCGCCGGACAGGCGAACACTGAAGCTTTCTTT. It translates to CASSAGQANTEAFF. The full variable domain, in which reference TRBV9 and TRBJ1-1 provide the parts outside the CDR3, is DSGVTQTPKHLITATGQRVTLRCSPRSGDLSVYWYQQSLDQGLQFLIQYYNGEERAKGNILERFSAQQFPDLHSELNLSSLELGDSALYFCASSAGQANTEAFFGQGTRLTVV.

The J gene is TRBJ2-7, the V gene TRBV6-5; 7 nucleotides agree with TRBD1. The CDR3 extends over 16 amino acids. CDR1 and CDR2 from the germline V gene are MNHEY and SVGAGI. V lost 0 bases and J lost 2; bases outside the gene matches: 7. DNA for the CDR3: TGTGCCAGCAGTTACTCTCAACCAGGGGGACCCTACGAGCAGTACTTC. Translated: CASSYSQPGGPYEQYF.

This clone was counted a few times. The chain links TRBV4-2 to TRBJ2-3, with 14 bases aligning to TRBD2. Trimming cost V 0 bases and J 0 bases; bases outside gene matches: 11. Germline loops: CDR1 LGHNA, CDR2 YNFKEQ. This CDR3 spans 21 amino acids. This CDR3 is CASSQDLRLAGGIHSTDTQYF. CDR3 DNA: TGTGCCAGCAGCCAAGATTTGAGACTAGCGGGGGGGATCCATAGCACAGATACGCAGTATTTT.

V is TRBV27 and J is TRBJ1-2; a weak D match, TRBD1 (5 bases). CDR1 is MNHEY, CDR2 SMNVEV, per germline (reference sequence). Deletions cut 5 bases from V and 2 bases from J, with 15 bases between. The CDR3 spans 15 residues. The CDR3 is CASSPRQQENYGYTF. CDR3 sequence (DNA): TGTGCCAGCAGTCCGCGACAACAGGAAAACTATGGCTACACCTTC.

In DNA form, the CDR3 reads TGTGCCAGCAGTCCTTTGGAGGCTAGCACAGATACGCAGTATTTT. Its translation: CASSPLEASTDTQYF. The rearrangement uses TRBV27 and TRBJ2-3, with a possible D match to TRBD2 (5 bases). Trimming left V 5 bases short and J 0 bases short, with 12 bases between. Germline CDR1 and CDR2: MNHEY and SMNVEV (reference sequence). The CDR3 spans 15 residues.

The chain joins TRBV5-8 to TRBJ1-6; D not resolved. V lost 7 bases and J lost 1, with 3 bases in between. The CDR3 has 12 amino acids. Per the germline V gene, CDR1 is SGHTS and CDR2 is YDEGEE. The CDR3 is CASLSYNSPLHF. CDR3 coding DNA: TGTGCCAGCCTTTCCTATAATTCACCCCTCCACTTT. Full variable domain (rest looked up from reference TRBV5-8 and TRBJ1-6): EAGVTQSPTHLIKTRGQQATLRCSPISGHTSVYWYQQALGLGLQFLLWYDEGEERNRGNFPPRFSGRQFPNYSSELNVNALELEDSALYLCASLSYNSPLHFGNGTRLTVT.